In its sample, the clone carrying this TCR beta chain was seen many times. The antigen is unknown. Losses at the gene ends were 2 bases for V and 3 bases for J; bases not matched to a gene: 6. Germline V CDR1 and CDR2: SGHTA, FQGNSA. The CDR3 is 15 residues long. This sample is drawn from a study of CD8 T cells in ankylosing spondylitis. Study results and caveats: Seemingly characteristic of ankylosing spondylitis blood was a TCR beta motif consisting of roughly 8 highly homologous variants. Enrichment of disease-linked clones was reportedly significant in matched ankylosing spondylitis synovial fluid. In peripheral blood, disease-linked CD8+ clones occurred at relatively low frequencies.

Quantitative 5'-RACE was performed with molecular barcodes, and it yielded the TCR beta libraries. MiXCR was run by TCRdb on the 5' RACE reads, yielding one entry per CDR3 protein. The sample consists of more than 650,000 distinct CDR3 sequences, about 11% of them appearing once. The sequenced sample consisted of blood, either unsorted or a sorted T cell fraction (not recorded which). This TCR derives from a male donor with ankylosing spondylitis. The chain has TRBV7-2 and TRBJ1-1; 7 positions agree with TRBD1. CDR3 region: CASSLQGVRDTEAFF. The CDR3 bases are TGTGCCAGCAGCTTACAGGGGGTTAGGGACACTGAAGCTTTCTTT.